This paragraph covers one T cell receptor beta chain sequence. Its antigen remains unknown. The V end lost 1 base, the J end lost 0 bases, and 8 bases lay between the germline ends. Germline CDR1 reads SGHNT; CDR2 reads YYREEE (reference sequence). The CDR3 is 15 residues long. Each CDR3 protein gets one entry after TCRdb re-called the reads with MiXCR. In the table there are hundreds of thousands of distinct CDR3 sequences, about 33% of which are singletons. The data derive from a study of T cell repertoires in cytomegalovirus infection. Study-wide background: Both CMV infection and a matching HLA type were indicated by public TCR beta signatures.

Overall study results and limits: The cumulative frequency of public TCR beta families distinguished individuals who carried CMV together with the relevant HLA. CMV-specific HLA-C-restricted TCR beta clonotypes dominated the ex vivo response.

This TCR came from a human donor in good health (CMV status not recorded). Some clones in this sample may be carry-over from other donors' samples. This chain joins TRBV5-4 and TRBJ2-1; D unresolved. Sequencing was performed on cultured PBMCs, taken from culture after CMV antigen stimulation. CDR3: CASSLTESSYNEQFF. The CDR3 nucleotides read TGTGCCAGCAGCTTGACCGAGAGCTCCTACAATGAGCAGTTCTTC.